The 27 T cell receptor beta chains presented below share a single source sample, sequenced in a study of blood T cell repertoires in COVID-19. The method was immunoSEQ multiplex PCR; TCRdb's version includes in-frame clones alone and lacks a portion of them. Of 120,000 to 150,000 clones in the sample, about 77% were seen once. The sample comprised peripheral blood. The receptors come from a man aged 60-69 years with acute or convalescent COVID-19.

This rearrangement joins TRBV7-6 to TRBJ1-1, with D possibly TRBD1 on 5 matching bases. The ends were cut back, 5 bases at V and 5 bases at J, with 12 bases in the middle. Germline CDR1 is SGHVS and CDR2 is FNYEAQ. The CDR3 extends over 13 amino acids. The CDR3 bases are TGTGCCAGCAGCCCCACCCCAGGGACTGAAGCTTTCTTT. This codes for CASSPTPGTEAFF.

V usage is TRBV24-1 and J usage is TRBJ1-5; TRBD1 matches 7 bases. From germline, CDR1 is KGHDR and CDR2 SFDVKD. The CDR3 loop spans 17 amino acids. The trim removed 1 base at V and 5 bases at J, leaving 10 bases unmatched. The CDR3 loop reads CATSDFPGTEGYQPQHF. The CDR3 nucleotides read TGTGCCACCAGTGATTTCCCCGGGACAGAGGGATATCAGCCCCAGCATTTT.

CDR3 in amino acids: CASRPGLGREQYF. In DNA, the CDR3 is TGTGCCAGCAGACCAGGTCTTGGGAGGGAGCAGTACTTC. This rearrangement joins TRBV28 to TRBJ2-7; D perhaps matches TRBD2 (6 bases). There are 13 residues in the CDR3. CDR1 is MDHEN, CDR2 SYDVKM, per germline. Between the trimmed V and J ends, which lost 6 bases and 7 bases, there was a span of 16 bases.

DNA for the CDR3: TGTGCCAGCAGTTACAACAAAGCGTGGGATACGCAGTATTTT. Translation: CASSYNKAWDTQYF. The chain recombines TRBV6-5 with TRBJ2-3; D call uncertain. Trimming removed 2 bases at V and 6 bases at J, with 12 bases between. The CDR3 has 14 residues. Germline-derived CDR1 and CDR2 are MNHEY and SVGAGI.

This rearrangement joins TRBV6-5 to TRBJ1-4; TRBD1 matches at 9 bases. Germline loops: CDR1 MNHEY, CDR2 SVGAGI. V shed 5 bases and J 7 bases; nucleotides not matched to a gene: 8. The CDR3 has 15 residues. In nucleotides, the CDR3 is TGTGCCAGCAGTAGGCGACAGGGGGAGGGTGAAAAACTGTTTTTT. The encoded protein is CASSRRQGEGEKLFF.

The CDR3 DNA follows: TGTGCCAGCAGACAGGACATCCATCAGCCCCAGCATTTT. Its translation: CASRQDIHQPQHF. The rearrangement joins TRBV2 to TRBJ1-5; possibly TRBD1 for D (5 bases). The ends were cut back, 6 bases at V and 5 bases at J, with 11 bases in the middle. The CDR3 contains 13 residues. The germline gives CDR1 SNHLY, CDR2 FYNNEI.

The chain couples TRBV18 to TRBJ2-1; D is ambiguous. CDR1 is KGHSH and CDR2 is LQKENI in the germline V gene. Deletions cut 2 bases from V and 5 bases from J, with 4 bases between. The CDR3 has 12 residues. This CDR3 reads CASSPVDNEQFF. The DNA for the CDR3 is TGTGCCAGCTCACCAGTCGACAATGAGCAGTTCTTC.

Here the CDR3 reads CASSLVTREQYF. The CDR3 bases are TGTGCCAGCAGCTTAGTTACGCGAGAGCAGTACTTC. The chain has TRBV11-2 and TRBJ2-7; no reliable D call. Germline V lookup: CDR1 SGHAT, CDR2 FQNNGV. This CDR3 region has 12 residues. The ends were cut back, 1 base at V and 7 bases at J, with 8 bases in the middle.

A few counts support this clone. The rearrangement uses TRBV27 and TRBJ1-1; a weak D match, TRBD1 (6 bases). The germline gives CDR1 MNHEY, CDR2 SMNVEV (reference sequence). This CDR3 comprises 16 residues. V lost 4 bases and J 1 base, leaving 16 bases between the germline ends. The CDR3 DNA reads TGTGCCAGCAGTTCCGCGTCCCGGGGGGCGAACACTGAAGCTTTCTTT. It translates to CASSSASRGANTEAFF.

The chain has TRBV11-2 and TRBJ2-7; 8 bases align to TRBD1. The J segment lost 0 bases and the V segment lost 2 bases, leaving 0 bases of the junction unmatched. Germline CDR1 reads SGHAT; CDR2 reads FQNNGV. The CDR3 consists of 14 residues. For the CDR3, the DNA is TGTGCCAGCAGCTTAACAGGGGGCTCCTACGAGCAGTACTTC. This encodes CASSLTGGSYEQYF.

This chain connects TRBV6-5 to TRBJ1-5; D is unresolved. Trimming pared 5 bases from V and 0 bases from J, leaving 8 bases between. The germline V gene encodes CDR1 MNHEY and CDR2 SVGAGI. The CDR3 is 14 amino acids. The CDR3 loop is CASSPGHSNQPQHF. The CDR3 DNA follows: TGTGCCAGCAGTCCGGGTCATAGCAATCAGCCCCAGCATTTT.

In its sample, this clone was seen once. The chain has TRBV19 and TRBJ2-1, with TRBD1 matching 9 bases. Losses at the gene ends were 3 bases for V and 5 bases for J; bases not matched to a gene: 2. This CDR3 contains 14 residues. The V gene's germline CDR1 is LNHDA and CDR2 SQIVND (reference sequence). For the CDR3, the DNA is TGTGCCAGTAGTATCTGGACAGGGGACAATGAGCAGTTCTTC. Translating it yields CASSIWTGDNEQFF.

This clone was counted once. The CDR3 sequence: CASSGLAVLGDTQYF. In DNA, the CDR3 is TGTGCCAGCAGTGGACTAGCGGTTTTGGGGGATACGCAGTATTTT. This chain links TRBV2 with TRBJ2-3; 9 nucleotides match TRBD2. V trimming: 4 bases; J trimming: 6 bases; junction bases outside the gene matches: 8. CDR3 size: 15 residues. The germline gives CDR1 SNHLY, CDR2 FYNNEI.

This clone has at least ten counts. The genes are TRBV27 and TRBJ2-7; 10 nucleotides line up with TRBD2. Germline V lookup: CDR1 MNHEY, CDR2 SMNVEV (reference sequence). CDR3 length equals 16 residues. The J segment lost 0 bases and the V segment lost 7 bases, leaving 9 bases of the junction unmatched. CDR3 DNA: TGTGCCAGCACTTCCTCCCCTAGCGGGAGCTCCTACGAGCAGTACTTC. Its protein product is CASTSSPSGSSYEQYF.

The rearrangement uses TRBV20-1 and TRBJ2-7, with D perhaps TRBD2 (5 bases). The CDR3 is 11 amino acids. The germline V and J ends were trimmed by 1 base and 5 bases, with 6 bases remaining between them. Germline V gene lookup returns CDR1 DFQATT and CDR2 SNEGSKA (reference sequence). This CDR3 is CSARVGNEQYF. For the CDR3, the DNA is TGCAGTGCTAGAGTCGGGAACGAGCAGTACTTC.

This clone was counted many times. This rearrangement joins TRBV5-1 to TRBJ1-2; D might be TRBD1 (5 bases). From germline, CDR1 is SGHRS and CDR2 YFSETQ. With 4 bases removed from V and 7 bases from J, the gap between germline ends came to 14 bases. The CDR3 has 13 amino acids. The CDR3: CASSGDLWAGYTF. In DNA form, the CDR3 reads TGCGCCAGCAGCGGGGACTTATGGGCTGGCTACACCTTC.

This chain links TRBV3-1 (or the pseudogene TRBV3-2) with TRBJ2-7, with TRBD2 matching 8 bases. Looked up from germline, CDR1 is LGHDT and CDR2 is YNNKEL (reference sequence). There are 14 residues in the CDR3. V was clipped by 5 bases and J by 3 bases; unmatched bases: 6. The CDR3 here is CASSASGRGYEQYF. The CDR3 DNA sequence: TGTGCCAGCAGCGCCAGCGGGAGAGGCTACGAGCAGTACTTC.

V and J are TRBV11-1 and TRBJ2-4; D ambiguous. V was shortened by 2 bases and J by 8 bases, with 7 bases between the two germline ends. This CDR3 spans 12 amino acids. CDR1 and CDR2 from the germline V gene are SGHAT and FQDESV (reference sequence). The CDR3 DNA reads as TGTGCCAGCAGCTTAAACGAGGACATTCAGTACTTC. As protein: CASSLNEDIQYF.

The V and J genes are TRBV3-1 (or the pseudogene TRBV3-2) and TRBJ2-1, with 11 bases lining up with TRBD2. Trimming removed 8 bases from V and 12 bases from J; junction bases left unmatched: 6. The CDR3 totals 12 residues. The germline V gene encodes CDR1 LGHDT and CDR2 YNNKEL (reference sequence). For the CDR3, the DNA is TGTGCCAGCGGACTGACTAGCGGGGCGCAGTTCTTC. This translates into CASGLTSGAQFF.

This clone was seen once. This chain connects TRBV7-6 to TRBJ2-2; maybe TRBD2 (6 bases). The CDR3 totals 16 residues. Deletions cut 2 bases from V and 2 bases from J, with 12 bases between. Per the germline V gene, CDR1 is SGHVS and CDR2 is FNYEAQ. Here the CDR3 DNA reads TGTGCCAGCAGCTTACACGGCGGGGAAAACACCGGGGAGCTGTTTTTT. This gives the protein CASSLHGGENTGELFF.

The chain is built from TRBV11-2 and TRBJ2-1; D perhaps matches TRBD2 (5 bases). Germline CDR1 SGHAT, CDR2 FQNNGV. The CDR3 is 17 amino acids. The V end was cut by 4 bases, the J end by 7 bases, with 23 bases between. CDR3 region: CASSSSEPASEVNEQFF. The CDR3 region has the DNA TGTGCCAGCAGCTCCTCAGAGCCAGCGTCGGAGGTTAATGAGCAGTTCTTC.

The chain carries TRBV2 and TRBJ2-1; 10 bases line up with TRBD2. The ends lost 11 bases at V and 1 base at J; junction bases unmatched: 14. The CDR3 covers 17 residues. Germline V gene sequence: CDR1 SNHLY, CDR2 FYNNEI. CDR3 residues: CALKGRLAGPSYNEQFF. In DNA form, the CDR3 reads TGTGCCTTAAAGGGGAGACTAGCGGGCCCGTCCTACAATGAGCAGTTCTTC.

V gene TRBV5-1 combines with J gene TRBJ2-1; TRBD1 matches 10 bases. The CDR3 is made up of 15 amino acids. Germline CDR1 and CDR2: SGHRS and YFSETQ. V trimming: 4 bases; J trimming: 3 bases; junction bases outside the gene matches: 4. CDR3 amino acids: CASSRGDRGYNEQFF. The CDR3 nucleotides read TGCGCCAGCAGCCGTGGGGACAGGGGCTACAATGAGCAGTTCTTC.

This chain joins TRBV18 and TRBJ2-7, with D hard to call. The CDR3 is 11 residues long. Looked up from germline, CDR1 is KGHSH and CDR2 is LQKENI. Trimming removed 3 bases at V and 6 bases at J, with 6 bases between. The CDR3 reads CASSPLPEQYF. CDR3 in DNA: TGTGCCAGCTCACCTCTCCCCGAGCAGTACTTC.

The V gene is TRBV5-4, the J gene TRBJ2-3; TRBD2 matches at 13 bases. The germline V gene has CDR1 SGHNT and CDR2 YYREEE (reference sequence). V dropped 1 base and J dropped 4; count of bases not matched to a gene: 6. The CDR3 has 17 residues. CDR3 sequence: CASSLLPGLAGSDTQYF. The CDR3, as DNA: TGTGCCAGCAGCTTGTTGCCGGGACTAGCGGGATCAGATACGCAGTATTTT.

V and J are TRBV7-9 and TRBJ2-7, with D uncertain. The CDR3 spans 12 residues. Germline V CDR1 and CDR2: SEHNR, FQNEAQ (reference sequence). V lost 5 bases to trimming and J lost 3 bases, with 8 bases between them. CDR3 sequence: CASSIQSYEQYF. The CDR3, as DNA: TGTGCCAGCAGCATACAAAGCTACGAGCAGTACTTC.

The CDR3 sequence: CASSPQGSGNTIYF. CDR3 nucleotides: TGCGCCAGCAGCCCACAGGGCTCTGGAAACACCATATATTTT. This chain joins TRBV5-1 and TRBJ1-3, with D perhaps TRBD1 (6 bases). The germline gives CDR1 SGHRS, CDR2 YFSETQ. This CDR3 has 14 amino acids. Between the trimmed V and J ends, which lost 4 bases and 0 bases, there was a span of 8 bases.